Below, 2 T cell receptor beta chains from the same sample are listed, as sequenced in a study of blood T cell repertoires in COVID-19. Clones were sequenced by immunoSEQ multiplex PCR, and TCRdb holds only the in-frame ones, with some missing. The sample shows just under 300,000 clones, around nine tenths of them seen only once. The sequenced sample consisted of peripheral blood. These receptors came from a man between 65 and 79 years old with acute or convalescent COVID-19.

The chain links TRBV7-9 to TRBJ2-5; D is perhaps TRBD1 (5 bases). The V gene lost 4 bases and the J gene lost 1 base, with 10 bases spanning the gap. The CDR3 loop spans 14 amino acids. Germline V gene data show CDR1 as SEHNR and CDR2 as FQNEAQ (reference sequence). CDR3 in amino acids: CASSSTTVQETQYF. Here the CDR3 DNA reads TGTGCCAGCAGCTCCACGACAGTCCAAGAGACCCAGTACTTC.

CDR3 nucleotide sequence: TGTGCCAGCAGAACCGGGACAGCCGTCCCCCCCCTCCACTTT. This encodes CASRTGTAVPPLHF. This chain links TRBV28 with TRBJ1-6; 7 nucleotides line up with TRBD1. The length of the CDR3 is 14 residues. Germline loops: CDR1 MDHEN, CDR2 SYDVKM. Trimming at V came to 6 bases and at J to 13 bases, leaving 12 bases not matched to a gene.